This T cell receptor beta chain was captured in a study of spatial heterogeneity in lung cancer. This clonotype was detected many times. A unique molecular identifier was attached to every TCR cDNA molecule. MiXCR, applied by TCRdb to the 5' RACE reads, yields one record per CDR3 protein. The sample has just over 70,000 distinct CDR3 sequences; 8% to 10% are singletons. Time point noted: blood at routine non-recurrence follow-up after resection. In each case, whole RNA from tumor, nontumor lung or frozen PBMC was sequenced unsorted. This CDR3 is 12 amino acids long. Germline CDR1 reads ENHRY; CDR2 reads SYGVKD. The V and J ends lost 8 bases and 6 bases, in that order; junction bases with no gene match: 6.

This rearrangement joins TRBV10-3 to TRBJ2-7; 8 bases line up with TRBD2. The source is a female donor with early-stage non-small cell lung cancer. The sequencing here drew on PBMCs, taken at follow-up. The CDR3 bases are TGTGCCATCCACCGGGAGGGAGGCGAGCAGTACTTC. Translated, it gives CAIHREGGEQYF.